These 14 T cell receptor beta chains were sequenced from one sample in a study of cytomegalovirus exposure and HLA in healthy donors. Assay: immunoSEQ multiplex PCR; the TCRdb copy retains only in-frame clones and omits some. The sample lists 220,000 or so clones, roughly 84% occurring once. The sample consisted of PBMCs. The receptors originated from a woman aged 25-40 years in good health and CMV-seropositive.

J is TRBJ1-5 and V is TRBV30; the D is unclear. The CDR3 is 14 residues long. Trimming stripped 3 bases from V and 1 base from J, with 10 bases between. Germline V gene data show CDR1 as GTSNPN and CDR2 as SVGIG (reference sequence). Written as DNA, the CDR3 is TGTGCCTGGAGAGTGGAAGGAAGCAATCAGCCCCAGCATTTT. Translating it yields CAWRVEGSNQPQHF.

CDR3 bases: TGTGCCTGGAGTGGGGGGCGCGAGCAGTACTTC. Amino acid sequence: CAWSGGREQYF. The V gene is TRBV30, the J gene TRBJ2-7; maybe TRBD1 (6 bases). The V and J ends lost 1 base and 6 bases respectively, with 7 bases between them. Per germline, CDR1 GTSNPN and CDR2 SVGIG (reference sequence). This CDR3 has 11 amino acids.

This clone was observed a single time. The chain employs TRBV5-4 and TRBJ2-7; 9 nucleotides match TRBD1. The CDR3 has 15 amino acids. CDR1 and CDR2 from the germline V gene are SGHNT and YYREEE (reference sequence). Losses at the gene ends were 2 bases for V and 3 bases for J; bases not matched to a gene: 6. The CDR3, as DNA: TGTGCCAGCAGCTTCTTTGGGACAGGGTACTACGAGCAGTACTTC. Protein: CASSFFGTGYYEQYF.

The chain links TRBV15 to TRBJ2-1; 8 nucleotides match TRBD2. CDR3 length equals 13 residues. Losses at the gene ends were 6 bases for V and 6 bases for J; bases not matched to a gene: 4. Per the germline V gene, CDR1 is LNHNV and CDR2 is YYDKDF (reference sequence). The CDR3 DNA reads TGTGCCACCAGGAGCGGGAGTGGCAATGAGCAGTTCTTC. It codes for CATRSGSGNEQFF.

V usage is TRBV5-6 and J usage is TRBJ2-3, with 7 bases lining up with TRBD1. J was trimmed by 2 bases and V by 4 bases; bases with no gene match: 4. The V gene's germline CDR1 is SGHDT and CDR2 YYEEEE. This CDR3 region has 14 residues. The CDR3 DNA sequence: TGTGCCAGCAGCCCAGGGGGTATCACAGATACGCAGTATTTT. Protein product: CASSPGGITDTQYF.

The chain couples TRBV6-6 to TRBJ1-3, with D hard to call. This CDR3 has 11 residues. Trimming took 4 bases from V and 7 from J, leaving 5 bases between them. The germline CDR1 and CDR2 sequences are MNHNY and SVGAGI (reference sequence). The CDR3 loop is CASSFRNTIYF. CDR3 nucleotides: TGTGCCAGCAGTTTCCGGAACACCATATATTTT.

J is TRBJ1-1 and V is TRBV18; the D is unclear. Germline CDR1 reads KGHSH; CDR2 reads LQKENI. The V and J ends lost 6 bases and 5 bases respectively, with 16 bases between them. The CDR3 covers 14 residues. CDR3 in DNA: TGTGCCAGCTCGGGTGGACGGACGGGGACTGAAGCTTTCTTT. It translates to CASSGGRTGTEAFF.

The chain combines TRBV28 with TRBJ2-7; D uncertain. The germline V gene has CDR1 MDHEN and CDR2 SYDVKM. The V and J ends lost 0 bases and 5 bases respectively, with 17 bases between them. The CDR3 runs to 16 residues. In DNA form, the CDR3 reads TGTGCCAGCAGTTTATGGCGGAACACGAGGAACGACGAGCAGTACTTC. Encoded protein: CASSLWRNTRNDEQYF.

This clone was seen more than once but under ten times. Other DNA sequences in this specimen translate into the identical CDR3. V and J are TRBV27 and TRBJ2-1; perhaps TRBD2 as D (6 bases). With 3 bases removed from V and 4 bases from J, the gap between germline ends came to 7 bases. The CDR3 is 13 residues long. Germline CDR1 is MNHEY and CDR2 is SMNVEV (reference sequence). The CDR3 nucleotides read TGTGCCAGCAGTTTGGCGGGGTACAATGAGCAGTTCTTC. Protein product: CASSLAGYNEQFF.

This sequence joins TRBV25-1 and TRBJ2-3; TRBD2 matches 14 bases. Germline CDR1 reads MGHDK; CDR2 reads SYGVNS. The V segment lost 4 bases and the J segment 6 bases; nucleotides outside the gene matches: 6. This CDR3 region has 16 residues. The CDR3 region is CASSGGLAGVGDTQYF. The CDR3 nucleotides are TGTGCCAGCAGTGGGGGACTAGCGGGAGTAGGCGATACGCAGTATTTT.

This rearrangement joins TRBV15 to TRBJ1-1; the D is unclear. CDR3 length equals 11 residues. The V gene lost 5 bases and the J gene lost 9 bases, with 10 bases spanning the gap. CDR1 and CDR2 (germline): LNHNV, YYDKDF (reference sequence). The CDR3 nucleotides are TGTGCCACCAGCTCCCCGGGGAAAGCTTTCTTT. It encodes CATSSPGKAFF.

This clone was recorded once. The chain employs TRBV25-1 and TRBJ1-4, with D possibly TRBD1 on 5 matching bases. The CDR3 spans 11 residues. Per germline, CDR1 MGHDK and CDR2 SYGVNS. V lost 10 bases to trimming and J lost 10 bases, with 13 bases between them. The CDR3 loop is CATYYGGKLFF. CDR3 nucleotide sequence: TGTGCCACCTATTATGGGGGAAAACTGTTTTTT.

The rearrangement uses TRBV27 and TRBJ2-3; D may be TRBD1 or TRBD2 (6 bases each). Trimming took off 3 bases at V and 4 bases at J, with 29 bases between the two ends. The CDR3 spans 20 residues. The germline V gene encodes CDR1 MNHEY and CDR2 SMNVEV (reference sequence). The CDR3 DNA follows: TGTGCCAGCAGTTTTTCAGTATGGGGGCTGTTGGGGGGAGAAGCAGATACGCAGTATTTT. Amino acid sequence: CASSFSVWGLLGGEADTQYF.

The chain carries TRBV27 and TRBJ1-1, with D uncertain. CDR3 length: 13 residues. The germline V and J ends were trimmed by 0 bases and 2 bases, with 4 bases remaining between them. CDR1 is MNHEY and CDR2 is SMNVEV in the germline V gene (reference sequence). The CDR3 loop is CASSLSPNTEAFF. In nucleotides, the CDR3 is TGTGCCAGCAGTTTATCGCCCAACACTGAAGCTTTCTTT.